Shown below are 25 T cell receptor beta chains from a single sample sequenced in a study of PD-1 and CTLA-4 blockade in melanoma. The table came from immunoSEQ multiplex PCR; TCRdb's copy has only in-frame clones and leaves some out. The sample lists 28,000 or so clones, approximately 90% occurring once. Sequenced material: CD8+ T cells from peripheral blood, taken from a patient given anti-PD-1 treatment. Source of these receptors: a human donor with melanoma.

The CDR3 is CASSMGRVNTEAFF. CDR3 bases: TGTGCCAGTAGTATGGGGAGGGTGAACACTGAAGCTTTCTTT. V usage is TRBV19 and J usage is TRBJ1-1; D is unclear. The CDR3 is made up of 14 amino acids. Germline V lookup: CDR1 LNHDA, CDR2 SQIVND (reference sequence). Trimming cost V 3 bases and J 0 bases, with 8 bases left between them.

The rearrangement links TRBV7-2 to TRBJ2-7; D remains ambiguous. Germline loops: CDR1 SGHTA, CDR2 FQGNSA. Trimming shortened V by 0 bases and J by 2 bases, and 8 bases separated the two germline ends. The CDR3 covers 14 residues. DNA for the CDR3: TGTGCCAGCAGCTTAGCCGAACCTCCCTACGAGCAGTACTTC. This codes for CASSLAEPPYEQYF.

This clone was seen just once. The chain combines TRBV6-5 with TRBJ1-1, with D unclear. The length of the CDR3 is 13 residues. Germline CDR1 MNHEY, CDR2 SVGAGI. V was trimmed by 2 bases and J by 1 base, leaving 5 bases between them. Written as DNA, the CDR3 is TGTGCCAGCAGTTACGGCCCGAACACTGAAGCTTTCTTT. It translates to CASSYGPNTEAFF.

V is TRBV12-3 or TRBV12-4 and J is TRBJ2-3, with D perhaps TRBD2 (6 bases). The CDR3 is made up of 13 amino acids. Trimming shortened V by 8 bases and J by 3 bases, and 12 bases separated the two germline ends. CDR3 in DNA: TGTGCCAGCCGGGACTCAGGAACAGATACGCAGTATTTT. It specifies CASRDSGTDTQYF.

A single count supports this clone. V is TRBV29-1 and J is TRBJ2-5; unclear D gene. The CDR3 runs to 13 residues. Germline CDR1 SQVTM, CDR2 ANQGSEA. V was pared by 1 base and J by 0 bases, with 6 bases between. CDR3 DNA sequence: TGCAGCGTTGAAGCGGGCAACCAAGAGACCCAGTACTTC. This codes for CSVEAGNQETQYF.

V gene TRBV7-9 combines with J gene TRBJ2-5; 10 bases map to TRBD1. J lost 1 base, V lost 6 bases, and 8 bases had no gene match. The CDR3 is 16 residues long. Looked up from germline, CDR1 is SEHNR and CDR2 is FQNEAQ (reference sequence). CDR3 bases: TGTGCCAGCAGTCTCCGGGACAGGGGTCCCCAAGAGACCCAGTACTTC. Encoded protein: CASSLRDRGPQETQYF.

The CDR3 region is CASSRTSGLTDTQYF. The CDR3, as DNA: TGTGCCAGCAGTAGGACTAGCGGACTCACAGATACGCAGTATTTT. The chain uses TRBV27 and TRBJ2-3, with 10 bases matching TRBD2. The CDR3 spans 15 residues. The junction had 4 bases not matched to a gene; V was cut back by 5 bases and J by 2 bases. Germline V gives CDR1 MNHEY, CDR2 SMNVEV (reference sequence).

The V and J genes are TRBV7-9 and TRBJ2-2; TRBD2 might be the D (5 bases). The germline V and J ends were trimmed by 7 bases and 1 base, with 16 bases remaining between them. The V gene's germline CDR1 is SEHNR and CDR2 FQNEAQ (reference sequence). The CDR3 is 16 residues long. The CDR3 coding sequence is TGTGCCAGCAATCCCCGAGGGAGCTTGAACACCGGGGAGCTGTTTTTT. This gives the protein CASNPRGSLNTGELFF.

CDR3 in DNA: TGCGCCAGCAGCTCCGACAGGGAAGTCACTGAAGCTTTCTTT. Amino acid sequence: CASSSDREVTEAFF. V is TRBV4-1 and J is TRBJ1-1; 7 bases match TRBD1. The CDR3 is 14 amino acids. Germline V gene data show CDR1 as MGHRA and CDR2 as YSYEKL. V trimming: 5 bases; J trimming: 4 bases; junction bases outside the gene matches: 7.

CDR3: CASSPTDSGYEQYF. The CDR3 DNA reads TGTGCCAGCAGCCCCACCGATAGCGGCTACGAGCAGTACTTC. The V and J genes are TRBV9 and TRBJ2-7, with D possibly matching TRBD2 (6 bases). V was trimmed by 4 bases and J by 3 bases, leaving 14 bases between them. Germline loops: CDR1 SGDLS, CDR2 YYNGEE. This CDR3 is built from 14 residues.

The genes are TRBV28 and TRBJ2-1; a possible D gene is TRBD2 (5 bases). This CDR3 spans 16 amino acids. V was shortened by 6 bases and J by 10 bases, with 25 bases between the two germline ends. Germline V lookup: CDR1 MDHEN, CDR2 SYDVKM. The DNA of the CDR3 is TGTGCCAGCAGCTCCTCGCTGGGGAGAGTAACCGGGGAGCAGTTCTTC. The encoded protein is CASSSSLGRVTGEQFF.

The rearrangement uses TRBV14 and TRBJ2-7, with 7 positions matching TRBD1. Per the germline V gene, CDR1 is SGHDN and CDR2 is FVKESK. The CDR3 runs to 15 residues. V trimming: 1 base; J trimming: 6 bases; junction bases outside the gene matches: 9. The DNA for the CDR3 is TGTGCCAGCAGCCAAGTCCCGACAGGGTCCCGCGAGCAGTACTTC. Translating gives CASSQVPTGSREQYF.

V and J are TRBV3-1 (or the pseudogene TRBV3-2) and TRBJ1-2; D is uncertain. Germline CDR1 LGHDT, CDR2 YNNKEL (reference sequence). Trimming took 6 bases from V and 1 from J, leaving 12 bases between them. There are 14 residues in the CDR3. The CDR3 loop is CASSTSGINYGYTF. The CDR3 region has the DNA TGTGCCAGCAGTACAAGCGGGATTAACTATGGCTACACCTTC.

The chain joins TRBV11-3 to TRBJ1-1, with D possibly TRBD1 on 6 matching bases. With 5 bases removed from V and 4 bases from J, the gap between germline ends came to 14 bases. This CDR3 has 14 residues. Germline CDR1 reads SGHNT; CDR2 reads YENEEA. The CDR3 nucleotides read TGTGCCAGCAGCAATACCCGAGGGGGCACTGAAGCTTTCTTT. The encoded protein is CASSNTRGGTEAFF.

The CDR3 region is CASSAGQGVPEQYF. Here the CDR3 DNA reads TGTGCCAGCAGCGCGGGACAGGGGGTCCCCGAGCAGTACTTC. The chain is built from TRBV9 and TRBJ2-7; 11 positions agree with TRBD1. The CDR3 has 14 amino acids. The junction had 5 bases not matched to a gene; V was cut back by 3 bases and J by 6 bases. Germline CDR1 reads SGDLS; CDR2 reads YYNGEE.

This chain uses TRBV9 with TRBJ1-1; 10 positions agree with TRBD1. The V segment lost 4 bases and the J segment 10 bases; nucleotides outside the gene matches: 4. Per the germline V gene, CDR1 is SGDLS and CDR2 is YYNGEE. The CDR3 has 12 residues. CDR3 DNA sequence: TGTGCCAGCAGCAGGACAGGGGGTGTAGCTTTCTTT. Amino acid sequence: CASSRTGGVAFF.

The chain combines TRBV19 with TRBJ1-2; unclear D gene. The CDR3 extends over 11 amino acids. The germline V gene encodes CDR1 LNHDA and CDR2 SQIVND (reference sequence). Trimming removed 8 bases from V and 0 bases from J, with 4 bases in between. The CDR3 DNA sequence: TGTGCCAGTTCTGCTAACTATGGCTACACCTTC. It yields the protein CASSANYGYTF.

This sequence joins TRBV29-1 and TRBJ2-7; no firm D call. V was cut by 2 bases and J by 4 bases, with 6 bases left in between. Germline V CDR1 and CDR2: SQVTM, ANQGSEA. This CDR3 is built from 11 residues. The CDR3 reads CSVEISYEQYF. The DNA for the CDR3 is TGCAGCGTTGAAATCTCATACGAGCAGTACTTC.

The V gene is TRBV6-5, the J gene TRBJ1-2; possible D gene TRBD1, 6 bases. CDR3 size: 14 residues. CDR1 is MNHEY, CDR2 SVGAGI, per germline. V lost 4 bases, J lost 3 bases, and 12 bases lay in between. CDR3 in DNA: TGTGCCAGCAGTTCCTCCAGGGGTGACTATGGCTACACCTTC. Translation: CASSSSRGDYGYTF.

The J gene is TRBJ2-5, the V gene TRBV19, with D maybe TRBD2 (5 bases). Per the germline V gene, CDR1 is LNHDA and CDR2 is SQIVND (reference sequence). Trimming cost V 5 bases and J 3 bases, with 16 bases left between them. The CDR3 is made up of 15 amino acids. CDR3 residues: CASSPFGVDEETQYF. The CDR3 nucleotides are TGTGCCAGTAGTCCTTTCGGGGTTGATGAAGAGACCCAGTACTTC. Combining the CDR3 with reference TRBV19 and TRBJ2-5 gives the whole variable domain DGGITQSPKYLFRKEGQNVTLSCEQNLNHDAMYWYRQDPGQGLRLIYYSQIVNDFQKGDIAEGYSVSREKKESFPLTVTSAQKNPTAFYLCASSPFGVDEETQYFGPGTRLLVL.

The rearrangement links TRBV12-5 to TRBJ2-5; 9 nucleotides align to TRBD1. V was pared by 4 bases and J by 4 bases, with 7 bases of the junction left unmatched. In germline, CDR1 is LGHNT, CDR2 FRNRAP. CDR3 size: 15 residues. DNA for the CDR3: TGTGCTAGTGGTTCACAGGACAGGGGAGGAGAGACCCAGTACTTC. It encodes CASGSQDRGGETQYF.

The CDR3 region is CASSTRTRDEKLFF. CDR3 coding DNA: TGTGCCAGTAGTACTCGAACGCGGGATGAAAAACTGTTTTTT. V is TRBV19 and J is TRBJ1-4; no clear D gene. Germline values: CDR1 LNHDA, CDR2 SQIVND (reference sequence). The CDR3 is 14 amino acids. Trimming removed 4 bases from V and 6 bases from J, with 12 bases in between. Full variable domain (rest looked up from reference TRBV19 and TRBJ1-4): DGGITQSPKYLFRKEGQNVTLSCEQNLNHDAMYWYRQDPGQGLRLIYYSQIVNDFQKGDIAEGYSVSREKKESFPLTVTSAQKNPTAFYLCASSTRTRDEKLFFGSGTQLSVL.

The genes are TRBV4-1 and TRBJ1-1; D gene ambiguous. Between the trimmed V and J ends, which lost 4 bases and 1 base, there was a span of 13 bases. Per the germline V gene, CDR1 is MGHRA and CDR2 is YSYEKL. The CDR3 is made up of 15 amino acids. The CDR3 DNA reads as TGCGCCAGCAGCCCTAGATCAGCCGAGAACACTGAAGCTTTCTTT. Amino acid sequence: CASSPRSAENTEAFF.

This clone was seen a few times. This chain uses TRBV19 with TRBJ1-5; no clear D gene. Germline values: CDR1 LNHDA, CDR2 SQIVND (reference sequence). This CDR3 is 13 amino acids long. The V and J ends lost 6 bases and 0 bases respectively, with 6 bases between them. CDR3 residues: CASSPDSNQPQHF. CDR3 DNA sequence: TGTGCCAGTAGCCCGGATAGCAATCAGCCCCAGCATTTT.

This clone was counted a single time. The chain's CDR3 is CASGSGQGRNEQFF. CDR3 nucleotides: TGTGCTAGTGGTTCCGGACAGGGAAGGAATGAGCAGTTCTTC. The chain carries TRBV12-5 and TRBJ2-1; TRBD1 agrees at 8 bases. The V gene's germline CDR1 is LGHNT and CDR2 FRNRAP. Losses at the gene ends were 4 bases for V and 7 bases for J; bases not matched to a gene: 6. The CDR3 is made up of 14 amino acids. Complete variable domain (other parts from reference TRBV12-5 and TRBJ2-1): DARVTQTPRHKVTEMGQEVTMRCQPILGHNTVFWYRQTMMQGLELLAYFRNRAPLDDSGMPKDRFSAEMPDATLATLKIQPSEPRDSAVYFCASGSGQGRNEQFFGPGTRLTVL.